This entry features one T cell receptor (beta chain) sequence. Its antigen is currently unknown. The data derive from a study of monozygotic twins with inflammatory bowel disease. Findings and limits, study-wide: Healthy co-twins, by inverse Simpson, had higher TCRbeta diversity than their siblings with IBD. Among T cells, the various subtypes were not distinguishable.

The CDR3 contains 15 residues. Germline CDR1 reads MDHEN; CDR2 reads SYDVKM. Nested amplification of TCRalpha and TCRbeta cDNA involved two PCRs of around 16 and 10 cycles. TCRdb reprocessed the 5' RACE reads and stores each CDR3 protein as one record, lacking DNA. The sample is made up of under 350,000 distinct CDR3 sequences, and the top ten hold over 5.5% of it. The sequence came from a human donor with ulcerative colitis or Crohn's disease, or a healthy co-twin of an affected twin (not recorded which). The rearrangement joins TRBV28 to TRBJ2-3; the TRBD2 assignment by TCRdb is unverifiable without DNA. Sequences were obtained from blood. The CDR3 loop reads CASSLPVGPNDTQYF. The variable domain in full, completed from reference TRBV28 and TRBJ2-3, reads DVKVTQSSRYLVKRTGEKVFLECVQDMDHENMFWYRQDPGLGLRLIYFSYDVKMKEKGDIPEGYSVSREKKERFSLILESASTNQTSMYLCASSLPVGPNDTQYFGPGTRLTVL.